The clone carrying this T cell receptor beta chain was seen many times. What it binds is not known. This may come from a read error, since a much larger clone is one base off. This specimen belongs to a study of breast tumors, draining lymph nodes, adjacent tissues. TCRdb reanalysed the multiplex PCR reads using MiXCR and keeps one entry per CDR3 protein. In the table there are 33,000 or so distinct CDR3 sequences, 60% to 70% of which are singletons. The germline V and J ends were trimmed by 3 bases and 1 base, with 10 bases remaining between them. The CDR3 extends over 14 amino acids. Germline lookup yields CDR1 SGHNT and CDR2 YYREEE (reference sequence). Whole-study results and caveats: Luminal-like breast cancer showed significantly greater tumor-nontumor repertoire similarity than basal-like breast cancer did. Tumor T cell lymph node origin was a supported hypothesis, not proven. Tumors had less TCR diversity than lymph nodes, more than nontumor tissue.

The sequenced sample was breast tumor tissue. The rearrangement uses TRBV5-4 and TRBJ2-5, with D perhaps being TRBD1 or TRBD2 (5 bases each). The sequence derives from a female donor with breast cancer. Some clones in this sample may be carry-over from other donors' samples. The CDR3 loop is CASSSPGAQETQYF. CDR3 DNA sequence: TGTGCCAGCAGCTCCCCCGGGGCCCAAGAGACCCAGTACTTC.